The 8 T cell receptor beta chains below all came from one sample that was sequenced in a study of shared clonotypes between healthy human individuals. Sequencing used immunoSEQ multiplex PCR; TCRdb keeps in-frame clones, though not all of them. The sample comprises 600,000 or so clones, about 98% of which are singletons, and roughly 0.29% rests with the top ten. Cells designated naive CD8 were CD45RO-negative and were positively selected for CCR7, with terminally differentiated effector memory CD45RA+ cells excluded. Input material: naive CD8+ T cells sorted from blood. The receptors shown here come from a man younger than 40 in good health.

The chain combines TRBV29-1 with TRBJ2-1; TRBD2 agrees at 14 bases. V shed 5 bases and J 7 bases; nucleotides not matched to a gene: 10. This CDR3 contains 16 residues. Germline CDR1 and CDR2: SQVTM and ANQGSEA. The CDR3 sequence: CSVKTGLAGVLNEQFF. As DNA, the CDR3 is TGCAGCGTTAAAACGGGACTAGCGGGAGTTCTGAATGAGCAGTTCTTC.

In this sample, this clone turned up once. As DNA, the CDR3 is TGCAGCGTTGAAGAGGTTGGACAGTCGATGGCTGGGGGGGCCAACGTCCTGACTTTC. It specifies CSVEEVGQSMAGGANVLTF. This rearrangement joins TRBV29-1 to TRBJ2-6; possibly TRBD1 for D (6 bases). CDR1 is SQVTM, CDR2 ANQGSEA, per germline. V was clipped by 0 bases and J by 4 bases, with 22 bases between them. This CDR3 has 19 amino acids.

V and J are TRBV5-1 and TRBJ2-3, with D perhaps matching TRBD2 (7 bases). CDR3 size: 12 residues. Trimming shortened V by 7 bases and J by 4 bases, and 10 bases separated the two germline ends. Germline V gene data show CDR1 as SGHRS and CDR2 as YFSETQ. The CDR3 region is CASGGGPDTQYF. The CDR3 DNA reads TGCGCCAGCGGCGGGGGCCCAGATACGCAGTATTTT.

The rearrangement links TRBV29-1 to TRBJ1-1; TRBD1 might be the D (5 bases). Germline V gene lookup returns CDR1 SQVTM and CDR2 ANQGSEA. The germline V and J ends were trimmed by 0 bases and 4 bases, with 15 bases remaining between them. The CDR3 totals 15 residues. CDR3 sequence: CSVEEGGQGVTEAFF. The DNA of the CDR3 is TGCAGCGTTGAAGAAGGTGGACAAGGCGTCACTGAAGCTTTCTTT.

The chain has TRBV19 and TRBJ1-2; a weak D match, TRBD1 (5 bases). The CDR3 has 15 amino acids. Trimming pared 8 bases from V and 4 bases from J, leaving 20 bases between. From germline, CDR1 is LNHDA and CDR2 SQIVND (reference sequence). The CDR3 reads CASLGAVGTLYGYTF. The CDR3 DNA is TGTGCCAGTCTCGGCGCTGTAGGGACCCTCTATGGCTACACCTTC. Using reference TRBV19 and TRBJ1-2 for the parts outside the CDR3, the full variable domain is DGGITQSPKYLFRKEGQNVTLSCEQNLNHDAMYWYRQDPGQGLRLIYYSQIVNDFQKGDIAEGYSVSREKKESFPLTVTSAQKNPTAFYLCASLGAVGTLYGYTFGSGTRLTVV.

This clone was detected only once. Distinct nucleotide sequences in the sample also encode this CDR3. This chain uses TRBV7-2 with TRBJ2-7; unclear D gene. This CDR3 comprises 13 residues. The germline V gene has CDR1 SGHTA and CDR2 FQGNSA. V dropped 2 bases and J dropped 6 bases, with 11 bases sitting between them. CDR3 sequence reads: CASSLLTAGEQYF. CDR3 nucleotides: TGTGCCAGCAGCTTACTAACGGCCGGCGAGCAGTACTTC.

V and J are TRBV29-1 and TRBJ1-2; perhaps TRBD1 as D (6 bases). The CDR3 spans 14 residues. Trimming removed 3 bases from V and 7 bases from J, with 18 bases in between. Per germline, CDR1 SQVTM and CDR2 ANQGSEA. The CDR3 loop is CSVDFGVRGAGYTF. CDR3 nucleotides: TGCAGCGTTGACTTTGGGGTCAGGGGAGCTGGCTACACCTTC.

V and J are TRBV5-4 and TRBJ1-1; D call uncertain. This CDR3 is 15 amino acids long. V shed 4 bases and J shed 2 bases, with 15 bases lying between them. CDR1 and CDR2 from the germline V gene are SGHNT and YYREEE (reference sequence). CDR3 sequence: CASSPPSLGNTEAFF. CDR3 bases: TGTGCCAGCAGCCCTCCTTCTCTGGGAAACACTGAAGCTTTCTTT. The entire variable domain, with the rest obtained from reference TRBV5-4 and TRBJ1-1, is as follows: ETGVTQSPTHLIKTRGQQVTLRCSSQSGHNTVSWYQQALGQGPQFIFQYYREEENGRGNFPPRFSGLQFPNYSSELNVNALELDDSALYLCASSPPSLGNTEAFFGQGTRLTVV.